This TCR beta chain was sequenced in a study of shared clonotypes between healthy human individuals. Overall study context: The study drew on a couple of women and a few men aged 18 to 49 as donors.

CD4+ cells were split into CD45RA+ naive and CD45RA-negative memory subsets. V was pared by 6 bases and J by 1 base, with 18 bases between. From germline, CDR1 is SQVTM and CDR2 ANQGSEA. The CDR3 contains 15 residues. At the deep level, the assay was run. TCRdb's copy holds only in-frame clones and misses some; the assay was immunoSEQ multiplex PCR. This table has 2 million to 3 million clones, over 85% appearing once. V usage is TRBV29-1 and J usage is TRBJ1-2; no clear D gene. This clonotype was obtained from a man younger than 35 in good health. Some clones in this sample may be carry-over from other donors' samples. Sequenced: naive CD4+ T cells from PBMCs. The subset: CD45RA+ positively selected. CDR3 amino acids: CSVPDLYLHNYGYTF. The CDR3 nucleotides read TGCAGCGTCCCGGACCTATACTTACATAACTATGGCTACACCTTC.